The T cell receptor beta chain under discussion was sequenced for a study of T cells in Graves' hyperthyroidism and ophthalmopathy. Points on this clonotype: A clone one base away is much larger, so this may be a read error.

Germline CDR1 and CDR2: LGHDT and YNNKEL (reference sequence). The CDR3 extends over 13 amino acids. The investigators amplified TCR beta CDR3 regions from RNA transcripts. The TCR CDR3 was amplified in a first-round RT-PCR using the HTBI primer set. Via MiXCR, TCRdb re-called the multiplex PCR reads, giving one row per CDR3 protein. The sample lists 300,000 to 350,000 distinct CDR3 sequences; 15% to 20% were seen once. This clonotype was obtained from a woman in her 40s with Graves' ophthalmopathy. This rearrangement joins TRBV3-1 to TRBJ1-2; tentative D call: TRBD1 (5 bases). The material sequenced was blood. CDR3 protein: CAGSQRTNYRYTF. The CDR3 region has the DNA TGTGCCGGCAGCCAAAGGACAAACTATCGCTACACCTTC.